This note documents a single TCR beta chain sequence. Per germline, CDR1 DFQATT and CDR2 SNEGSKA (reference sequence). This CDR3 has 15 amino acids. The trim removed 3 bases at V and 7 bases at J, leaving 10 bases unmatched. This specimen comes from a study of blood T cells in healthy people across ages. Combining a sample-barcoded 5' primer with a J-beta primer mix, a second PCR ran for roughly 7 to 11 cycles. TCRdb recomputed calls from the 5' RACE reads with MiXCR, one row per CDR3 protein. The data hold about 800,000 distinct CDR3 sequences, with around a quarter observed a single time. This sample also belongs to another study, concerning T cells of mothers and their children.

This TCR was sampled from a boy aged 5-17 years in good health. The chain links TRBV20-1 to TRBJ2-1; 9 bases match TRBD1. The sequenced sample was blood. The CDR3 DNA is TGCAGTGCTAGGGAGGACAGGGGCCACCTTAATGAGCAGTTCTTC. This gives the protein CSAREDRGHLNEQFF.